This T cell receptor (beta chain) was captured in a study of blood T cell repertoires in COVID-19. Study in general: Donors in the United States, Italy and Spain gave samples during acute or convalescent COVID-19. T cells, B-cell-depleted T cells, or PBMCs supplied cDNA or gDNA.

Authors' analysis steps: Amplified reference gene primers provided the basis for estimating nucleated cell counts. Sequencing was performed with immunoSEQ multiplex PCR; in TCRdb, only in-frame clones are kept and a portion is missing. The V and J calls and clone size come from that table; D and trimming were worked out from the DNA. Of approximately 21,000 clones listed, approximately 83% are singletons. The V segment lost 6 bases and the J segment 7 bases; nucleotides outside the gene matches: 6. The CDR3 is 14 residues long. CDR1 and CDR2 (germline): LGHNT, FRNRAP. Material: peripheral blood. This chain links TRBV12-5 with TRBJ1-3, with 10 positions matching TRBD1. This TCR was recovered from a human donor in a cohort sampled during active COVID-19. DNA of the CDR3: TGTGCTAGTGGCAACGGACAGGGGGGGAACACCATATATTTT. It specifies CASGNGQGGNTIYF.